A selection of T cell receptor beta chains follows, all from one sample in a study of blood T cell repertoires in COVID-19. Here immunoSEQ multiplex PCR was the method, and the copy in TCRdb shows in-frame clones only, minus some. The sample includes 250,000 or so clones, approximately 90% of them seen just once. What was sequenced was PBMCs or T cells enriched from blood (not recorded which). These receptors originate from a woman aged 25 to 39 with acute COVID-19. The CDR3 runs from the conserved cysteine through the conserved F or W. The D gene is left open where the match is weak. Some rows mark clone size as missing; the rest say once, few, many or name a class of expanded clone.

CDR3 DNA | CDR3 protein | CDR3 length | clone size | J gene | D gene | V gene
TGTGCCATCAGTGCTGCTTCGACTAGCGGGAGCTCCTACGAGCAGTACTTC | CAISAASTSGSSYEQYF | 17 | . | TRBJ2-7 | TRBD2 | TRBV10-3
TGTGCCAGCAGTTACTTGGGAGATGAGCAGTTCTTC | CASSYLGDEQFF | 12 | . | TRBJ2-1 | . | TRBV6-5
TGTGCCAGCAGACGGAGGAGGACTAGCGGGATGTACAATGAGCAGTTCTTC | CASRRRRTSGMYNEQFF | 17 | . | TRBJ2-1 | TRBD2 | TRBV5-4
TGCGCCAGCAGTCTTCGACAGGGAGGTTCCAAAAACATTCAGTACTTC | CASSLRQGGSKNIQYF | 16 | . | TRBJ2-4 | . | TRBV23-1
TGCGCCAGCAGCTTAGGGGACACTTACGAGCAGTACTTC | CASSLGDTYEQYF | 13 | . | TRBJ2-7 | . | TRBV5-1
TGTGCCAATAATATTGTGGGAGGGGACTACGAGCAGTACTTC | CANNIVGGDYEQYF | 14 | . | TRBJ2-7 | TRBD2 | TRBV2
TGTGCCAGCAGCGCTTTGGGACCGGGAGATAATTCACCCCTCCACTTT | CASSALGPGDNSPLHF | 16 | . | TRBJ1-6 | . | TRBV6-2/TRBV6-3
TGTGCCAGTGACCCGGGACTAAACACCGGGGAGCTGTTTTTT | CASDPGLNTGELFF | 14 | . | TRBJ2-2 | TRBD2 | TRBV9
TGTGCCAGCAGCTTAAAAGGGGGATTAAAGAACACTGAAGCTTTCTTT | CASSLKGGLKNTEAFF | 16 | . | TRBJ1-1 | . | TRBV7-3
TGCGCCAGCAGCTTGGGACTAGCGGACCTTATTTTGGAGCAGTACTTC | CASSLGLADLILEQYF | 16 | . | TRBJ2-7 | TRBD2 | TRBV5-1
TGTGCCAGCAGCGACAGGGACAGGGAGCAGTACTTC | CASSDRDREQYF | 12 | . | TRBJ2-7 | TRBD1 | TRBV2
TGTGCCAGCAGCCCGCTGGGGCTCGGACAGGGTAATCAGCCCCAGCATTTT | CASSPLGLGQGNQPQHF | 17 | few | TRBJ1-5 | TRBD1 | TRBV5-5
TGTGCCAGCAGTTTTCCAGGGATGGAAGTGGGGACCTACAATGAGCAGTTCTTC | CASSFPGMEVGTYNEQFF | 18 | . | TRBJ2-1 | . | TRBV28
TGTGCCACCAGTGACCGGGACAGGGGAAGCAATCAGCCCCAGCATTTT | CATSDRDRGSNQPQHF | 16 | . | TRBJ1-5 | TRBD1 | TRBV24-1
TGCAGCGTTCACAGGAGTCTGAACACTGAAGCTTTCTTT | CSVHRSLNTEAFF | 13 | . | TRBJ1-1 | . | TRBV29-1
TGCAGCGTTGAAGATTTAGGGCGGGGATCGTTGAACACTGAAGCTTTCTTT | CSVEDLGRGSLNTEAFF | 17 | . | TRBJ1-1 | . | TRBV29-1
TGTGCCAGCAGCCAGGGACAGCGGAGCTCCTACGAGCAGTACTTC | CASSQGQRSSYEQYF | 15 | once | TRBJ2-7 | TRBD1 | TRBV11-3
TGTGCCAGTAGTATAGATCATCTGGAGGGCTACGAGCAGTACTTC | CASSIDHLEGYEQYF | 15 | . | TRBJ2-7 | . | TRBV19
TGTGCCAGCAGCCCCACTGGGCCTAGCGGGAGATTCCATGAGCAGTTCTTC | CASSPTGPSGRFHEQFF | 17 | . | TRBJ2-1 | TRBD2 | TRBV7-9
TGTGCCAGCAGTGACCGGGTGTCTAGCAATCAGCCCCAGCATTTT | CASSDRVSSNQPQHF | 15 | . | TRBJ1-5 | . | TRBV6-1
TGTGCCAGCAGCCGGGGGAAGCAAAGCCGCACAGATACGCAGTATTTT | CASSRGKQSRTDTQYF | 16 | . | TRBJ2-3 | . | TRBV25-1
TGTGCCAGCAGCTTAGCAGATCTAGCGGGAGGATTAGATACGCAGTATTTT | CASSLADLAGGLDTQYF | 17 | few | TRBJ2-3 | TRBD2 | TRBV11-2
TGTGCCAGCAGAGGATTAAGCATCCGGACTAGCGCGAGCACAGATACGCAGTATTTT | CASRGLSIRTSASTDTQYF | 19 | . | TRBJ2-3 | TRBD2 | TRBV27
TGTGCCAGCTCACCGTTCGACAGGGGAACTAATGAAAAACTGTTTTTT | CASSPFDRGTNEKLFF | 16 | . | TRBJ1-4 | TRBD1 | TRBV18
TGTGCCAGCAGCTTGGTAGGCGGAACCTTAGCCAAAAACATTCAGTACTTC | CASSLVGGTLAKNIQYF | 17 | . | TRBJ2-4 | . | TRBV7-2
TGTGCCAGCAGTTTAGGACTCATCTCTGGAAACACCATATATTTT | CASSLGLISGNTIYF | 15 | . | TRBJ1-3 | . | TRBV28
TGTGCCAGCAGCGCGGTCGAGAGCTCTGGAAACACCATATATTTT | CASSAVESSGNTIYF | 15 | . | TRBJ1-3 | . | TRBV6-5
TGTGCCAGCTCACCACGGACAGGGGAAGGTTCACCCCTCCACTTT | CASSPRTGEGSPLHF | 15 | few | TRBJ1-6 | TRBD1 | TRBV18
TGTGCCAGCAGGTCGGGACAGGGGGAGACGGGTGAGCAGTTCTTC | CASRSGQGETGEQFF | 15 | . | TRBJ2-1 | TRBD1 | TRBV27
TGTGCCAGTAGTATCGGGGAGGGAGGATCCTACGAGCAGTACTTC | CASSIGEGGSYEQYF | 15 | many | TRBJ2-7 | TRBD2 | TRBV19
TGTGCCACCAGCAGAGATTTATATGACACTGAAGCTTTCTTT | CATSRDLYDTEAFF | 14 | . | TRBJ1-1 | . | TRBV15
TGTGCCAGCAGTTCCGGTGGGGGGGGCCCAGGAGGCTACACCTTC | CASSSGGGGPGGYTF | 15 | . | TRBJ1-2 | . | TRBV27
TGTGCCAGCAGCCTCGGTTGGGGGCACAATGAAAAACTGTTTTTT | CASSLGWGHNEKLFF | 15 | . | TRBJ1-4 | . | TRBV3-1/TRBV3-2
TGTGCCATCAGTGAGTCGTCGGGAGGGAGCACAGATACGCAGTATTTT | CAISESSGGSTDTQYF | 16 | . | TRBJ2-3 | TRBD2 | TRBV10-3
TGTGCCAGCAGCGTAGCGGGGTTTTGGACAGATACGCAGTATTTT | CASSVAGFWTDTQYF | 15 | . | TRBJ2-3 | . | TRBV9
TGCAGCGTTGAAAGTTTGGCGGGGATGGCATACGAGCAGTACTTC | CSVESLAGMAYEQYF | 15 | . | TRBJ2-7 | . | TRBV29-1
TGTGCCAGTAGTATCGGAACAGGGGATCAGCCCCAGCATTTT | CASSIGTGDQPQHF | 14 | . | TRBJ1-5 | TRBD1 | TRBV19
TGTGCCAGCAGTGACGCAGTCGGGGAGACCCAGTACTTC | CASSDAVGETQYF | 13 | few | TRBJ2-5 | . | TRBV6-4
TGTGCCAGCAGTTACCCGGAGACTGGGAGCACAGATACGCAGTATTTT | CASSYPETGSTDTQYF | 16 | . | TRBJ2-3 | . | TRBV6-2/TRBV6-3
TGCGCCAGCTTGCTAGCGGGGACCTACGAGCAGTACTTC | CASLLAGTYEQYF | 13 | . | TRBJ2-7 | TRBD2 | TRBV10-2
TGTGCCAGTAGTATAGACCTCGGGAGGGCGAGGACAGATACGCAGTATTTT | CASSIDLGRARTDTQYF | 17 | . | TRBJ2-3 | TRBD2 | TRBV19
TGTGCCAGCAGTGAAGTGGGACAGGGTAACACCGGGGAGCTGTTTTTT | CASSEVGQGNTGELFF | 16 | . | TRBJ2-2 | TRBD1 | TRBV6-1
TGCAGCGCTGTCATAGCGGGAGGGCCGGGCACAGATACGCAGTATTTT | CSAVIAGGPGTDTQYF | 16 | . | TRBJ2-3 | TRBD2 | TRBV29-1
TGTGCCTGGAGTGTAAACAGGGAGGGAGGCTACACCTTC | CAWSVNREGGYTF | 13 | . | TRBJ1-2 | . | TRBV30
TGCGCCAGCAGCCAAGGGTGGGCAGACTCCTACGAGCAGTACTTC | CASSQGWADSYEQYF | 15 | . | TRBJ2-7 | . | TRBV4-3
TGTGCCAGCAGTCTACTAGAAGGCAATGAGCAGTTCTTC | CASSLLEGNEQFF | 13 | . | TRBJ2-1 | . | TRBV27
TGCGCCAGCAGCCCGGGGGGGCCCAGCTCCTACAATGAGCAGTTCTTC | CASSPGGPSSYNEQFF | 16 | . | TRBJ2-1 | TRBD2 | TRBV5-1
TGTGCCAGCAGCTTCTCCAGGGGTGATACGCAGTATTTT | CASSFSRGDTQYF | 13 | . | TRBJ2-3 | . | TRBV7-9
TGTGCCAGCAGCCAAGGACCCCAGGGGGGCACAGATACGCAGTATTTT | CASSQGPQGGTDTQYF | 16 | . | TRBJ2-3 | TRBD1 | TRBV3-1/TRBV3-2
TGTGCCAGCAGCTTAAGTGCAGGGTACACTGAAGCTTTCTTT | CASSLSAGYTEAFF | 14 | . | TRBJ1-1 | . | TRBV7-2
TGTGCCAGCAGTTTAGAAGGACAGGGAATTACCGGGGAGCTGTTTTTT | CASSLEGQGITGELFF | 16 | few | TRBJ2-2 | TRBD1 | TRBV27
TGTGCCAGCACCCCATCGAGCTCCTACGAGCAGTACTTC | CASTPSSSYEQYF | 13 | . | TRBJ2-7 | . | TRBV12-3/TRBV12-4
TGTGCCAGCAATGGCGGGACCCTGTCCTACAATGAGCAGTTCTTC | CASNGGTLSYNEQFF | 15 | . | TRBJ2-1 | . | TRBV2
TGTGCCAGCAGCCTTCAGGGATCCATTCAGCCCCAGCATTTT | CASSLQGSIQPQHF | 14 | . | TRBJ1-5 | . | TRBV11-2
TGTGCCAGCAGCTTAGTGAGCGGAAGCTCCTACAATGAGCAGTTCTTC | CASSLVSGSSYNEQFF | 16 | once | TRBJ2-1 | . | TRBV7-9